This TCR beta chain comes out of a study of neoadjuvant anti-PD-1 for oral cavity cancer. Study outcomes and limitations: Pretreatment Treg/Th17 ratio correlated inversely with post-treatment tumor clonality.

This CDR3 has 14 amino acids. Germline V gene data show CDR1 as SGDLS and CDR2 as YYNGEE. In the case of this clone: Its antigen is not known. One end of the junction varies from germline; a read error may be responsible.

Produced via immunoSEQ multiplex PCR; TCRdb's table is partial and in-frame only. The sample lists 17,000 or so clones, roughly three fifths occurring once. The source of this sequence is a person between 35 and 79 years old with oral cavity squamous cell carcinoma. The V and J genes are TRBV9 and TRBJ2-7, with TRBD1 matching over 7 bases. This material consisted of PBMCs, taken before nivolumab (anti-PD-1) treatment. In DNA form, the CDR3 reads TGTGCCAGCAGCCCCGGGACAGCCTCAGTAGGTGGTCTCTTC. Its protein product is CASSPGTASVGGLF. The variable domain in full, completed from reference TRBV9 and TRBJ2-7, reads DSGVTQTPKHLITATGQRVTLRCSPRSGDLSVYWYQQSLDQGLQFLIQYYNGEERAKGNILERFSAQQFPDLHSELNLSSLELGDSALYFCASSPGTASVGGLFGPGTRLTVT.